The T cell receptor beta chain under discussion was sequenced for a study of T-cell reconstitution after alpha-beta-depleted transplantation in children. Points from the study as a whole: For some patients, TCRbeta diversity was high at day 60 because of recipient T cells and thymic progenitors that survived. One year after transplant, T-cell counts and diversity came mostly from newly produced T cells. Reports say that about two months after transplant, the alpha-beta T cells came out of several hundred graft clones that had expanded.

This clonotype came up a few times. What it binds is unknown. Unique molecular identifiers were used to barcode this TCRbeta library. From the PCR reads, TCRdb called clonotypes with MiXCR, one entry per CDR3 protein. The sample has about 610,000 distinct CDR3 sequences; 27% are singletons. The source was PBMCs, collected before TCRalphabeta/CD19-depleted stem cell transplant. The sequence was collected from a boy in the first two years of life with Wiskott-Aldrich syndrome, due to receive a stem cell transplant.

The CDR3 DNA reads as TGTGCCAGCAGTTTAAACCGGGGAGGCTCCTACGAGCAGTACTTC. Translated, it gives CASSLNRGGSYEQYF. The chain employs TRBV12-3 or TRBV12-4 and TRBJ2-7; D is possibly TRBD2 (6 bases). V lost 2 bases, J lost 0 bases, and 11 bases lay in between. There are 15 residues in the CDR3.